The rows below give T cell receptor beta chains drawn from one sample of a study of T cell responses to AZD1222 COVID-19 vaccine. Sequencing was performed with immunoSEQ multiplex PCR; in TCRdb, only in-frame clones are kept and a portion is missing. In the table there are fewer than 180,000 clones, 80% to 95% of which are singletons. Sequenced material: peripheral blood, taken 28 days after the second AZD1222 dose. The receptor source for this set is an adult who received the AZD1222 COVID-19 vaccine. The CDR3 runs from the conserved cysteine through the conserved F or W. A D gene is named only where the DNA matches it firmly. Part of the rows lack a size; the others show once, few, many or a class for expanded clones.

- | TRBJ2-5 | - | TRBV5-1 | CASSLGGGAQETQYF | TGCGCCAGCAGCTTGGGCGGCGGAGCACAAGAGACCCAGTACTTC
- | TRBJ2-3 | - | TRBV27 | CASSLPFSGATSTDTQYF | TGTGCCAGCAGCCTTCCTTTCTCGGGGGCCACTAGCACAGATACGCAGTATTTT
- | TRBJ1-1 | - | TRBV28 | CTAASSSVNTEAFF | TGTACGGCCGCCTCTTCGTCCGTGAACACTGAAGCTTTCTTT
- | TRBJ2-1 | TRBD2 | TRBV29-1 | CSVRPGTSGSNEQFF | TGCAGCGTCCGCCCAGGGACTAGCGGCAGCAATGAGCAGTTCTTC
- | TRBJ2-3 | TRBD2 | TRBV4-1 | CASSQAPLAFTDTQYF | TGCGCCAGCAGCCAAGCGCCACTAGCGTTCACAGATACGCAGTATTTT
- | TRBJ1-1 | - | TRBV11-3 | CASSARYGEIVMNTEAFF | TGTGCCAGCAGCGCAAGGTACGGGGAAATCGTCATGAACACTGAAGCTTTCTTT
- | TRBJ2-5 | - | TRBV19 | CASSISRQSQETQYF | TGTGCCAGTAGTATCTCCCGACAGAGTCAAGAGACCCAGTACTTC
- | TRBJ1-2 | TRBD1 | TRBV16 | CASSPHRVGTGGAGYGYTF | TGTGCCAGCAGCCCTCACCGGGTCGGGACAGGGGGCGCGGGCTATGGCTACACCTTC
- | TRBJ2-7 | - | TRBV6-2/TRBV6-3 | CASSQNYEQYF | TGTGCCAGCAGCCAGAACTACGAGCAGTACTTC
- | TRBJ1-1 | - | TRBV19 | CASSIQARNTEAFF | TGTGCCAGTAGTATACAAGCCAGGAACACTGAAGCTTTCTTT
- | TRBJ2-6 | - | TRBV5-6 | CASTVGGMGANVLTF | TGTGCCAGCACGGTTGGGGGCATGGGGGCCAACGTCCTGACTTTC
- | TRBJ1-2 | TRBD1 | TRBV28 | CASSLGTGGYGYTF | TGTGCCAGCAGTTTAGGGACAGGGGGCTATGGCTACACCTTC
- | TRBJ2-3 | TRBD1 | TRBV7-9 | CASSLVPGQGADTQYF | TGTGCCAGCAGCTTGGTTCCGGGACAGGGCGCAGATACGCAGTATTTT
- | TRBJ1-6 | - | TRBV27 | CASSLTGSPLHF | TGTGCCAGCAGTTTGACAGGCTCACCCCTCCACTTT
- | TRBJ1-6 | - | TRBV6-2/TRBV6-3 | CASSAQGNNSPLHF | TGTGCCAGCAGTGCCCAGGGGAACAATTCACCCCTCCACTTT
- | TRBJ2-7 | - | TRBV7-9 | CASSLGSGKSSYEQYF | TGTGCCAGCAGCTTAGGATCAGGGAAGAGCTCCTACGAGCAGTACTTC
- | TRBJ1-2 | - | TRBV14 | CASSLGTDYGYTF | TGTGCCAGCAGCCTCGGGACCGACTATGGCTACACCTTC
- | TRBJ2-7 | - | TRBV3-1/TRBV3-2 | CASSQQDYLGSYEQYF | TGTGCCAGCAGCCAACAGGACTATCTGGGGTCGTACGAGCAGTACTTC
- | TRBJ2-1 | - | TRBV9 | CASSVYGSSEGNEQFF | TGTGCCAGCAGCGTATATGGCTCTAGCGAGGGCAATGAGCAGTTCTTC
- | TRBJ1-2 | - | TRBV7-9 | CASSAPTGTPTNYGYTF | TGTGCCAGCAGCGCCCCGACAGGAACCCCAACCAACTATGGCTACACCTTC
once | TRBJ1-5 | TRBD1 | TRBV27 | CASSRGTGHQPQHF | TGTGCCAGCAGCCGTGGGACAGGGCATCAGCCCCAGCATTTT
few | TRBJ2-5 | - | TRBV5-4 | CASSRMTVVGETQYF | TGTGCCAGCAGCCGTATGACAGTGGTGGGAGAGACCCAGTACTTC
- | TRBJ2-7 | TRBD1 | TRBV28 | CASRGMTGVGYEQYF | TGTGCCAGCAGGGGAATGACAGGGGTTGGTTACGAGCAGTACTTC
- | TRBJ2-7 | TRBD1 | TRBV13 | CASSLGQGFNEQYF | TGTGCCAGCAGCTTAGGACAGGGGTTCAACGAGCAGTACTTC
once | TRBJ2-3 | TRBD1 | TRBV5-1 | CASREQGTLTDTQYF | TGCGCCAGCCGGGAACAGGGGACACTCACAGATACGCAGTATTTT
- | TRBJ1-2 | TRBD1 | TRBV5-4 | CASRHSALGGGYGYTF | TGTGCCAGCAGACACAGTGCGTTAGGGGGCGGCTATGGCTACACCTTC
- | TRBJ2-3 | TRBD1 | TRBV11-2 | CASSPGTGIPSSTDTQYF | TGTGCCAGCAGCCCCGGGACAGGGATACCTTCTAGCACAGATACGCAGTATTTT
- | TRBJ1-1 | - | TRBV18 | CASSPAGWGRGTEAFF | TGTGCCAGCTCACCCGCGGGATGGGGAAGAGGCACTGAAGCTTTCTTT
- | TRBJ2-2 | - | TRBV19 | CASSPASVNTGELFF | TGTGCCAGTAGTCCGGCTAGTGTGAACACCGGGGAGCTGTTTTTT
- | TRBJ2-1 | - | TRBV27 | CASSFSWRGSRLYNEQFF | TGTGCCAGCAGTTTTTCCTGGCGAGGCAGCAGACTGTACAATGAGCAGTTCTTC
once | TRBJ2-2 | TRBD2 | TRBV10-3 | CASGLANTGELFF | TGTGCCAGCGGACTAGCCAACACCGGGGAGCTGTTTTTT
once | TRBJ1-2 | TRBD1 | TRBV6-5 | CAARQGAHGYTF | TGTGCCGCGAGACAGGGGGCCCACGGCTACACCTTC
- | TRBJ1-3 | TRBD1 | TRBV7-2 | CASSPTATGAGNTIYF | TGTGCCAGCAGTCCCACCGCTACAGGGGCTGGAAACACCATATATTTT
- | TRBJ2-3 | TRBD1 | TRBV11-3 | CASSSYRGLSTDTQYF | TGTGCCAGCAGCTCCTACAGGGGGCTCAGCACAGATACGCAGTATTTT
- | TRBJ2-6 | TRBD1 | TRBV11-2 | CASSTTRGPGANVLTF | TGTGCCAGCAGCACGACGAGGGGGCCTGGGGCCAACGTCCTGACTTTC
- | TRBJ1-2 | TRBD1 | TRBV11-3 | CASSWGTGGAGYTF | TGTGCCAGCAGCTGGGGCACAGGGGGCGCGGGCTACACCTTC
- | TRBJ1-4 | TRBD1 | TRBV12-5 | CASGSPTGDGGLAGNEKLFF | TGTGCTAGTGGTTCTCCTACAGGGGACGGGGGCTTAGCGGGTAATGAAAAACTGTTTTTT
- | TRBJ2-1 | - | TRBV7-3 | CASSFGGNYNEQFF | TGTGCCAGCAGCTTCGGAGGGAACTACAATGAGCAGTTCTTC
once | TRBJ2-1 | - | TRBV7-8 | CASSLAGVPSSYNEQFF | TGTGCCAGCAGCTTAGCTGGGGTCCCCAGCTCCTACAATGAGCAGTTCTTC
- | TRBJ2-1 | - | TRBV6-5 | CASSYSYGGHNEQFF | TGTGCCAGCAGTTATAGTTACGGGGGGCACAATGAGCAGTTCTTC
- | TRBJ1-5 | - | TRBV2 | CASSMGGVGNQPQHF | TGTGCCAGCAGTATGGGCGGAGTAGGAAATCAGCCCCAGCATTTT
- | TRBJ1-4 | TRBD1 | TRBV5-1 | CASREGGTNEKLFF | TGCGCCAGCAGAGAAGGGGGCACTAATGAAAAACTGTTTTTT
few | TRBJ2-7 | TRBD2 | TRBV5-1 | CASSRGLAGGENEQYF | TGCGCCAGCAGCCGGGGTTTGGCGGGAGGGGAAAACGAGCAGTACTTC
- | TRBJ2-1 | TRBD2 | TRBV28 | CASSLIGRSGRLNSYNEQFF | TGTGCCAGCAGTTTAATCGGGCGTAGCGGGCGGCTCAACTCCTACAATGAGCAGTTCTTC
- | TRBJ2-7 | - | TRBV27 | CASSYNYEQYF | TGTGCCAGCAGTTACAACTACGAGCAGTACTTC
- | TRBJ2-3 | TRBD1 | TRBV7-9 | CASSFDRVELRTDTQYF | TGTGCCAGCAGCTTCGACAGGGTGGAACTTCGCACAGATACGCAGTATTTT
- | TRBJ1-4 | - | TRBV10-3 | CAISSTVEKLFF | TGTGCCATCAGTTCAACGGTCGAAAAACTGTTTTTT
- | TRBJ1-2 | - | TRBV7-2 | CASSFLGTGGGYTF | TGTGCCAGCAGCTTCTTGGGCACTGGCGGGGGCTACACCTTC
- | TRBJ2-7 | - | TRBV4-1 | CASSQALTAYEQYF | TGCGCCAGCAGCCAAGCTCTGACAGCCTACGAGCAGTACTTC
- | TRBJ2-7 | TRBD1 | TRBV28 | CASTGDSSYEQYF | TGTGCCAGCACTGGGGACAGCTCCTACGAGCAGTACTTC
- | TRBJ2-5 | - | TRBV21-1 | CASSKVVDRGPRGYF | TGTGCCAGCAGCAAAGTCGTTGACCGGGGCCCCAGAGGGTACTTC